The 20 T cell receptor beta chains listed next were all sequenced from one sample in a study of cytomegalovirus exposure and HLA in healthy donors. 60 Vbeta and 13 Jbeta primers were used in PCR. The data were produced by immunoSEQ multiplex PCR, yet TCRdb's version contains in-frame clones alone and is incomplete. Its table records tens of thousands of clones. Source material: PBMCs. Source of these receptors: a man in his fifties or sixties in good health and CMV-seropositive.

The chain links TRBV30 to TRBJ2-7, with 10 nucleotides matching TRBD1. Germline values: CDR1 GTSNPN, CDR2 SVGIG (reference sequence). J was trimmed by 7 bases and V by 2 bases; bases with no gene match: 8. CDR3 length: 14 residues. In DNA form, the CDR3 reads TGTGCCTGGAGTTCCGGGACAGGGGTGGGTGAGCAGTACGTC. Encoded protein: CAWSSGTGVGEQYV.

V gene TRBV9 combines with J gene TRBJ2-3, with 7 bases that match TRBD2. The CDR3 consists of 15 residues. Germline CDR1 and CDR2: SGDLS and YYNGEE. With 2 bases clipped from V and 0 bases from J, the junction kept 3 bases outside the gene matches. The chain's CDR3 is CASSVLADSTDTQYF. DNA of the CDR3: TGTGCCAGCAGCGTCCTAGCGGACAGCACAGATACGCAGTATTTT.

CDR3 sequence: CSAGGDYYNEQFF. CDR3 nucleotide sequence: TGCAGCGCTGGGGGGGACTACTACAATGAGCAGTTCTTC. The chain links TRBV29-1 to TRBJ2-1; 7 nucleotides agree with TRBD2. The germline gives CDR1 SQVTM, CDR2 ANQGSEA. The CDR3 runs 13 residues. V gave up 7 bases and J gave up 3 bases; unmatched junction bases: 6.

The V and J genes are TRBV20-1 and TRBJ1-2; the D is unclear. Germline V gives CDR1 DFQATT, CDR2 SNEGSKA (reference sequence). This CDR3 is built from 11 residues. The germline V and J ends were trimmed by 4 bases and 0 bases, with 3 bases remaining between them. The CDR3 DNA is TGCAGTGCTACTCCTAACTATGGCTACACCTTC. This encodes CSATPNYGYTF.

The CDR3, as DNA: TGTGCCTGGAGTACGACAGGGTCCGGCGGCTACACCTTC. It is translated as CAWSTTGSGGYTF. The V and J genes are TRBV30 and TRBJ1-2, with 7 bases fitting TRBD1. This CDR3 has 13 residues. Germline loops: CDR1 GTSNPN, CDR2 SVGIG (reference sequence). The V and J ends lost 2 bases and 8 bases, in that order; junction bases with no gene match: 8. The full variable domain, its missing parts supplied by reference TRBV30 and TRBJ1-2, is SQTIHQWPATLVQPVGSPLSLECTVEGTSNPNLYWYRQAAGRGLQLLFYSVGIGQISSEVPQNLSASRPQDRQFILSSKKLLLSDSGFYLCAWSTTGSGGYTFGSGTRLTVV.

The J gene is TRBJ2-1, the V gene TRBV19, with TRBD2 matching 12 bases. V was pared by 10 bases and J by 4 bases, with 8 bases of the junction left unmatched. This CDR3 spans 15 amino acids. Germline assignment: CDR1 LNHDA and CDR2 SQIVND (reference sequence). The CDR3 loop reads CATERGTSGYNEQFF. CDR3 sequence (DNA): TGTGCCACCGAGAGAGGGACTAGCGGGTACAATGAGCAGTTCTTC.

V is TRBV6-6 and J is TRBJ1-4; D perhaps matches TRBD1 (6 bases). This CDR3 spans 14 amino acids. Germline values: CDR1 MNHNY, CDR2 SVGAGI (reference sequence). V lost 8 bases and J 5 bases, leaving 15 bases between the germline ends. CDR3 loop: CASGGQTKNEKLFF. The CDR3 DNA is TGTGCCAGCGGGGGACAAACGAAGAATGAAAAACTGTTTTTT.

This chain connects TRBV7-2 to TRBJ1-2; D ambiguous. The CDR3 loop spans 13 amino acids. Trimming pared 4 bases from V and 6 bases from J, leaving 12 bases between. Germline assignment: CDR1 SGHTA and CDR2 FQGNSA. CDR3 sequence (DNA): TGTGCCAGCAGCTCCAATGGGAGGGATGGCTACACCTTC. Its translation is CASSSNGRDGYTF.

The chain couples TRBV14 to TRBJ2-5; 10 bases fit TRBD1. The V gene end was trimmed by 4 bases and the J gene end by 5 bases; junction bases not matched to a gene: 16. The CDR3 runs 18 residues. CDR1 SGHDN and CDR2 FVKESK come from the germline V gene. The CDR3 DNA is TGTGCCAGCAGCCCCCCTCACCGGACAGGGGGGATGAGGGAGACCCAGTACTTC. Amino acid sequence: CASSPPHRTGGMRETQYF.

The V gene is TRBV29-1, the J gene TRBJ2-6, with 11 positions matching TRBD2. Germline trimming cut 6 bases from V and 0 bases from J; bases unmatched to any gene: 7. This CDR3 comprises 17 residues. CDR1 is SQVTM and CDR2 is ANQGSEA in the germline V gene. CDR3 DNA: TGCAGCGTGGGGGGACTAGCGGCCGGCTCTGGGGCCAACGTCCTGACTTTC. Its protein product is CSVGGLAAGSGANVLTF.

This rearrangement joins TRBV9 to TRBJ1-2; D is unresolved. CDR1 and CDR2 (germline): SGDLS, YYNGEE. V shed 4 bases and J shed 3 bases, with 4 bases lying between them. This CDR3 spans 11 amino acids. CDR3 nucleotides: TGTGCCAGCAGCCTTTACTATGGCTACACCTTC. This gives the protein CASSLYYGYTF.

The chain combines TRBV7-9 with TRBJ2-1, with D possibly matching TRBD2 (5 bases). This CDR3 spans 12 amino acids. Germline assignment: CDR1 SEHNR and CDR2 FQNEAQ (reference sequence). The germline V and J ends were trimmed by 1 base and 14 bases, with 12 bases remaining between them. CDR3 sequence reads: CASSLEDGLEFF. CDR3 coding DNA: TGTGCCAGCAGCTTAGAGGATGGACTTGAGTTCTTC. Full variable domain (remainder filled in from reference TRBV7-9 and TRBJ2-1): DTGVSQNPRHKITKRGQNVTFRCDPISEHNRLYWYRQTLGQGPEFLTYFQNEAQLEKSRLLSDRFSAERPKGSFSTLEIQRTEQGDSAMYLCASSLEDGLEFFGPGTRLTVL.

The gene calls are TRBV18 and TRBJ2-2; 7 bases agree with TRBD1. This CDR3 has 15 residues. After removal of 5 bases from V and 2 bases from J, the junction contained 5 bases not matched to a gene. Germline assignment: CDR1 KGHSH and CDR2 LQKENI. CDR3 DNA: TGTGCCAGCTCATCCCGGGACAGAAACACCGGGGAGCTGTTTTTT. Translated, it gives CASSSRDRNTGELFF.

J is TRBJ2-1 and V is TRBV7-9; D possibly corresponds to TRBD2 (6 bases). V lost 0 bases and J lost 7, with 10 bases in between. The CDR3 spans 14 residues. CDR1 and CDR2 from the germline V gene are SEHNR and FQNEAQ (reference sequence). The CDR3 DNA is TGTGCCAGCAGCTTAGCTAGCGGAGGGAATGAGCAGTTCTTC. This codes for CASSLASGGNEQFF.

This chain connects TRBV9 to TRBJ2-1, with D possibly matching TRBD2 (6 bases). V lost 0 bases, J lost 9 bases, and 25 bases lay in between. The germline V gene encodes CDR1 SGDLS and CDR2 YYNGEE. CDR3 length: 18 residues. In nucleotides, the CDR3 is TGTGCCAGCAGCGTAGGTTTCCCAGGGCTGGGGAGGTGGGGTGAGCAGTTCTTC. This encodes CASSVGFPGLGRWGEQFF. Full variable domain (outside the CDR3, taken from reference TRBV9 and TRBJ2-1): DSGVTQTPKHLITATGQRVTLRCSPRSGDLSVYWYQQSLDQGLQFLIQYYNGEERAKGNILERFSAQQFPDLHSELNLSSLELGDSALYFCASSVGFPGLGRWGEQFFGPGTRLTVL.

The chain recombines TRBV6-5 with TRBJ2-7, with a tentative D call TRBD2 (5 bases). This CDR3 has 15 residues. V lost 0 bases, J lost 1 base, and 10 bases lay in between. CDR1 is MNHEY, CDR2 SVGAGI, per germline. CDR3 nucleotides: TGTGCCAGCAGTTACTCGTTTTCGGGGTCCTACGAGCAGTACTTC. The encoded protein is CASSYSFSGSYEQYF.

The genes are TRBV27 and TRBJ2-3, with D tentatively TRBD2 (6 bases). CDR3 length: 14 amino acids. Trimming pared 3 bases from V and 2 bases from J, leaving 9 bases between. The germline V gene encodes CDR1 MNHEY and CDR2 SMNVEV (reference sequence). CDR3 in amino acids: CASSFAGSTDTQYF. In DNA, the CDR3 is TGTGCCAGCAGTTTTGCGGGATCCACAGATACGCAGTATTTT.

The V call is TRBV21-1, the J call TRBJ1-1; TRBD1 is the table's D call, not checked against the DNA. TRBV21-1 is tagged as a pseudogene. This CDR3 is 18 amino acids long. For the CDR3, the DNA is TGTGCCAGCAGCAAAGGCTGGAGGACAGGGTCCATGAACACTGAAGCTTTCTTT. Translating gives CASSKGWRTGSMNTEAFF.

V and J are TRBV5-4 and TRBJ2-2; 7 nucleotides align to TRBD1. Trimming cost V 4 bases and J 7 bases; bases outside gene matches: 16. The germline V gene has CDR1 SGHNT and CDR2 YYREEE (reference sequence). The CDR3 runs 17 residues. This CDR3 is CASSQMVGRGWSGELFF. The DNA of the CDR3 is TGTGCCAGCAGCCAAATGGTCGGCAGGGGGTGGAGCGGGGAGCTGTTTTTT.

V and J are TRBV30 and TRBJ2-3; D gene unclear. CDR1 and CDR2 (germline): GTSNPN, SVGIG (reference sequence). The CDR3 spans 13 residues. The V end lost 0 bases, the J end lost 0 bases, and 4 bases lay between the germline ends. This chain's CDR3 is CAWSVRSTDTQYF. The CDR3 DNA reads TGTGCCTGGAGTGTTCGGAGCACAGATACGCAGTATTTT.